The 6 T cell receptor beta chains presented below share a single source sample, sequenced in a study of identical twins. TCRdb called the 5' RACE reads again in MiXCR, with one record for every CDR3 protein. The data contain around 530,000 distinct CDR3 sequences, around 15% of them singletons. A further study also used this sample, focusing on yellow fever vaccine responses in identical twins.

The sample was CD4+ T cells sorted from blood. The receptors derive from a woman aged 18-29 years in good health.

This clonotype was recorded a few times. This sequence joins TRBV20-1 and TRBJ2-2, with D perhaps TRBD1 (6 bases). Germline V gene sequence: CDR1 DFQATT, CDR2 SNEGSKA (reference sequence). Trimming left V 2 bases short and J 3 bases short, with 13 bases between. CDR3 length: 15 amino acids. The CDR3 sequence: CSARHRQGYTGELFF. The CDR3 nucleotides read TGCAGTGCTAGACACCGGCAGGGGTACACCGGGGAGCTGTTTTTT.

This clonotype was seen a few times. The V and J genes are TRBV2 and TRBJ2-3; a weak D match, TRBD1 (5 bases). Trimming took 5 bases from V and 1 from J, leaving 10 bases between them. This CDR3 is built from 14 residues. CDR1 and CDR2 from the germline V gene are SNHLY and FYNNEI. Written as DNA, the CDR3 is TGTGCCAGCAGTCCCAGGGAAGGCACAGATACGCAGTATTTT. This codes for CASSPREGTDTQYF.

This sequence joins TRBV11-1 and TRBJ2-3; 9 nucleotides agree with TRBD2. The V segment lost 2 bases and the J segment 1 base; nucleotides outside the gene matches: 10. The CDR3 loop spans 18 amino acids. Germline CDR1 and CDR2: SGHAT and FQDESV (reference sequence). In DNA form, the CDR3 reads TGTGCCAGCAGCTTACTTCGGCTAGCGGGGCTACGCACAGATACGCAGTATTTT. It specifies CASSLLRLAGLRTDTQYF. The full variable domain, completed using reference TRBV11-1 and TRBJ2-3, is EAEVAQSPRYKITEKSQAVAFWCDPISGHATLYWYRQILGQGPELLVQFQDESVVDDSQLPKDRFSAERLKGVDSTLKIQPAELGDSAMYLCASSLLRLAGLRTDTQYFGPGTRLTVL.

V is TRBV5-1 and J is TRBJ2-2, with TRBD1 matching over 11 bases. Looked up from germline, CDR1 is SGHRS and CDR2 is YFSETQ. CDR3 length: 16 residues. Losses at the gene ends were 4 bases for V and 4 bases for J; bases not matched to a gene: 6. CDR3 DNA sequence: TGCGCCAGCAGCAAGGGACAGGGGGTCGGCACCGGGGAGCTGTTTTTT. Amino acids: CASSKGQGVGTGELFF.

The chain is built from TRBV6-5 and TRBJ1-1; D is perhaps TRBD1 (6 bases). From germline, CDR1 is MNHEY and CDR2 SVGAGI. The CDR3 has 15 residues. V was shortened by 4 bases and J by 4 bases, with 16 bases between the two germline ends. The CDR3, as DNA: TGTGCCAGCAGTTCGACCCAGGGGTTTGGCACTGAAGCTTTCTTT. Its protein product is CASSSTQGFGTEAFF.

This clonotype showed up just a few times. The chain has TRBV6-2 or TRBV6-3 and TRBJ2-2; D not certain. CDR1 MNHEY and CDR2 SVGEGT come from the germline V gene. The CDR3 spans 14 residues. Trimming pared 2 bases from V and 5 bases from J, leaving 9 bases between. The CDR3 coding sequence is TGTGCCAGCAGTTACATCCTATCAACCGGGGAGCTGTTTTTT. This codes for CASSYILSTGELFF.